A single TCR beta chain is shown here with its context. This entry comes from a study of blood T cells in healthy people across ages. Per germline, CDR1 KGHDR and CDR2 SFDVKD. This CDR3 has 16 residues. A second PCR, run for about 7 to 11 cycles, used a sample-barcoded 5' primer plus a J-beta primer mix. A single record per CDR3 protein comes from TCRdb applying MiXCR to the 5' RACE reads. The repertoire consists of about 1.8 million distinct CDR3 sequences, with about 49% occurring once and the leading ten covering approximately 2%. The TCR was taken from a woman in her forties in good health. The chain carries TRBV24-1 and TRBJ2-4; 12 bases align to TRBD2. The DNA end lines up better with TRBJ2-7; the J call may be wrong. Material for sequencing was blood. This CDR3 is CATSDSTSGGRYEQYF. CDR3 nucleotide sequence: TGTGCCACCAGTGATTCGACTAGCGGGGGCCGTTACGAGCAGTACTTC.